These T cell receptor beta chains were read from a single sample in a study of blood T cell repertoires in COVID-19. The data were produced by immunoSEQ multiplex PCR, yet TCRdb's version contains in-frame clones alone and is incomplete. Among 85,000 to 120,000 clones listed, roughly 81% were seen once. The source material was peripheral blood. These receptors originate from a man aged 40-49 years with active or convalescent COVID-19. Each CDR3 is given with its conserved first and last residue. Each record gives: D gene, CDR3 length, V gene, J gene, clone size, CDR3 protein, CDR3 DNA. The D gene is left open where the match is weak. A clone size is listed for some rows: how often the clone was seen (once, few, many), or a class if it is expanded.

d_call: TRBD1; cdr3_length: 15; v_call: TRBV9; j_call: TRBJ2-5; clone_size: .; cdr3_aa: CASSVRQGRQETQYF; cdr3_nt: TGTGCCAGCAGCGTTAGACAGGGGAGACAAGAGACCCAGTACTTC
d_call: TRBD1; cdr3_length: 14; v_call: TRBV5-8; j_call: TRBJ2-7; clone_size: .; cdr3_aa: CASSLGDSSYEQYF; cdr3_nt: TGTGCCAGCAGCTTGGGGGACAGTTCCTACGAGCAGTACTTC
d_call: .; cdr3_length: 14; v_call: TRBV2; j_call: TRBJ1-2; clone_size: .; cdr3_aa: CASSPAVTGNGYTF; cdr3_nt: TGTGCCAGCAGTCCTGCGGTGACCGGGAATGGCTACACCTTC
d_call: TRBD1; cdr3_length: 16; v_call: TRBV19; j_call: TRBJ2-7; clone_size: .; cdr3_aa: CASSGLGDRVVNEQYF; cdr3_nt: TGTGCCAGTAGTGGTTTAGGGGACAGGGTCGTCAACGAGCAGTACTTC
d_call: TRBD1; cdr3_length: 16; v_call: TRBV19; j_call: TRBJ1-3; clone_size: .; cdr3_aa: CASSARTGGTGNTIYF; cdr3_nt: TGTGCCAGTAGTGCGCGGACAGGAGGGACTGGAAACACCATATATTTT
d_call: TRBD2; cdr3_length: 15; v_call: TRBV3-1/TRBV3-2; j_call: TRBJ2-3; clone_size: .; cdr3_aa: CASSQGLAGTHTQYF; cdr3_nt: TGTGCCAGCAGCCAAGGACTAGCGGGGACCCATACGCAGTATTTT
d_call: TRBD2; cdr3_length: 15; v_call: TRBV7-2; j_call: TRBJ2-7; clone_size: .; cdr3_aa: CASSLQGTSGYEQYF; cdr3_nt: TGTGCCAGCAGCTTGCAAGGGACTAGCGGATACGAGCAGTACTTC
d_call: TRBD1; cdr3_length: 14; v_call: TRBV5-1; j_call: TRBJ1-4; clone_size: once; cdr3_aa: CASSLSRGNEKLFF; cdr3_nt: TGCGCCAGCAGCTTATCCAGGGGGAATGAAAAACTGTTTTTT
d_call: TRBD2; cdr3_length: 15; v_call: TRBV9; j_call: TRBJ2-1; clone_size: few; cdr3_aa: CASSVTSGGYNEQFF; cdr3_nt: TGTGCCAGCAGCGTTACTAGCGGGGGCTACAATGAGCAGTTCTTC
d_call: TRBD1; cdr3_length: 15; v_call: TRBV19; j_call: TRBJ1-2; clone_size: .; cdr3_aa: CASSIPGQGIYGYTF; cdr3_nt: TGTGCCAGTAGTATTCCGGGACAGGGTATCTATGGCTACACCTTC
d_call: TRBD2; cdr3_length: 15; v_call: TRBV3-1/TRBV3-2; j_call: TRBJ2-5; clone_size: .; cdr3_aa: CASSQGPSGEKTQYF; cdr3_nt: TGTGCCAGCAGCCAAGGTCCTAGCGGGGAGAAGACCCAGTACTTC
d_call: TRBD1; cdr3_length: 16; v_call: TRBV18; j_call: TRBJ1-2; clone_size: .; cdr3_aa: CASSPPGTVGGYGYTF; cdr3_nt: TGTGCCAGCTCACCACCCGGGACAGTAGGAGGCTATGGCTACACCTTC
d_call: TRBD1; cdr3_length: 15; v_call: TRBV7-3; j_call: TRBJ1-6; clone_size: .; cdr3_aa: CASSQGQGPNSPLHF; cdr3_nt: TGTGCCAGCAGCCAAGGACAGGGACCAAATTCACCCCTCCACTTT
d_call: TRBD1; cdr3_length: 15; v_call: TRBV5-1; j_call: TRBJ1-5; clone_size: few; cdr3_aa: CASSPGTGGSQPQHF; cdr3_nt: TGCGCCAGCAGCCCTGGTACAGGGGGCAGTCAGCCCCAGCATTTT
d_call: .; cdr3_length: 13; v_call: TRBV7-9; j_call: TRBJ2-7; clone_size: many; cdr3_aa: CASTAQGHYEQYF; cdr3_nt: TGTGCCAGCACCGCTCAAGGACACTACGAGCAGTACTTC
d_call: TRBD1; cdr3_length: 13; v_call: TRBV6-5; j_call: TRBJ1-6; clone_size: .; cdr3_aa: CACRGPYNSPLHF; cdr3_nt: TGTGCCTGTAGGGGGCCCTATAATTCACCCCTCCACTTT
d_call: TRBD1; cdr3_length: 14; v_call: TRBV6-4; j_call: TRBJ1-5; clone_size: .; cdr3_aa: CASSPGGGNQPQHF; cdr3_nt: TGTGCCAGCAGCCCAGGGGGCGGCAATCAGCCCCAGCATTTT
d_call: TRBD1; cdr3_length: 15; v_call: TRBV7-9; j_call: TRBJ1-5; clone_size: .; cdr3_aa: CASSPGTGKVQPQHF; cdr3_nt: TGTGCCAGCAGCCCCGGGACAGGGAAGGTTCAGCCCCAGCATTTT
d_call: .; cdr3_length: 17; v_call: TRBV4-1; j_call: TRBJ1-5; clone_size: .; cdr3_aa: CASSQGVVSRGNQPQHF; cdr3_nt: TGCGCCAGCAGCCAAGGGGTAGTTTCCAGGGGCAATCAGCCCCAGCATTTT
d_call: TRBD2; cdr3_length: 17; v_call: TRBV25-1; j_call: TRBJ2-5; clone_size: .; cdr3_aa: CASSDPLSGGTQETQYF; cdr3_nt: TGTGCCAGCAGTGACCCTTTAAGCGGGGGGACCCAAGAGACCCAGTACTTC
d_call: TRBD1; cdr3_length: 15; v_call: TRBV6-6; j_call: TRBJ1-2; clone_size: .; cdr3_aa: CASSYSDRGLGGYTF; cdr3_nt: TGTGCCAGCAGTTACTCGGACAGGGGGCTGGGGGGCTACACCTTC
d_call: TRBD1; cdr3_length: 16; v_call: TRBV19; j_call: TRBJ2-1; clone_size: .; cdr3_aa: CASSNLPGQGRNEQFF; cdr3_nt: TGTGCCAGTAGTAACCTTCCGGGACAGGGTCGGAATGAGCAGTTCTTC
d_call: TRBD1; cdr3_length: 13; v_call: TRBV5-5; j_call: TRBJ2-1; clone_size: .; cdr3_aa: CASSWGQGYEQFF; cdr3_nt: TGTGCCAGCAGTTGGGGACAGGGATATGAGCAGTTCTTC
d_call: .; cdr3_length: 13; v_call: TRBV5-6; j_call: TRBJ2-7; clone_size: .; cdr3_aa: CASSFTGNYEQYF; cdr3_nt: TGTGCCAGCAGCTTCACAGGCAACTACGAGCAGTACTTC
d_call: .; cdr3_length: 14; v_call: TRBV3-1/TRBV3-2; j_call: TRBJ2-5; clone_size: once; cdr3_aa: CASSRDNGVETQYF; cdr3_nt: TGTGCCAGCAGCCGAGACAACGGGGTGGAGACCCAGTACTTC
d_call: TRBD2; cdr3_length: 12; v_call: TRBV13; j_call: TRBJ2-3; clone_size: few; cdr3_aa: CASSSRLAGENF; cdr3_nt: TGTGCCAGCAGCTCCCGACTAGCGGGGGAAAATTTT
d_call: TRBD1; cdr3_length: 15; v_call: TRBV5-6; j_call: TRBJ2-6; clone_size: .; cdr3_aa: CASRGTGTGANVLTF; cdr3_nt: TGTGCCAGCAGAGGGACAGGGACCGGGGCCAACGTCCTGACTTTC
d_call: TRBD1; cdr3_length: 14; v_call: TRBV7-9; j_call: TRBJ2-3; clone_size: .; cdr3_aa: CASSLLDRAYTQYF; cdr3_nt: TGTGCCAGCAGCCTCTTGGACAGGGCCTATACGCAGTATTTT
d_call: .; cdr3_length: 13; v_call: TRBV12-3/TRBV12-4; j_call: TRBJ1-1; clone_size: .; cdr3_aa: CASSLRGGTEAFF; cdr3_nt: TGTGCCAGCAGTTTACGGGGGGGCACTGAAGCTTTCTTT
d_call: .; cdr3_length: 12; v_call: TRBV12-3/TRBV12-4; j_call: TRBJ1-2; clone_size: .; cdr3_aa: CASSYRTEGYTF; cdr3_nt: TGTGCCAGCAGTTATAGGACAGAAGGCTACACCTTC
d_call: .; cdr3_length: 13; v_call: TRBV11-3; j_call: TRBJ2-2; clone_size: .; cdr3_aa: CASSSGGTGELFF; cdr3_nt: TGTGCCAGCAGCTCCGGAGGCACCGGGGAGCTGTTTTTT
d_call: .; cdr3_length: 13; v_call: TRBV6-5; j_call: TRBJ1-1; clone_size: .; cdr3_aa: CASSYSFSAEAFF; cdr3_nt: TGTGCCAGCAGTTACTCGTTCAGCGCTGAAGCTTTCTTT
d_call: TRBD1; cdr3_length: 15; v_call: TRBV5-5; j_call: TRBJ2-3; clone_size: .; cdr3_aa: CASSLVGTGADTQYF; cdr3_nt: TGTGCCAGCAGCTTGGTGGGGACAGGGGCGGATACGCAGTATTTT
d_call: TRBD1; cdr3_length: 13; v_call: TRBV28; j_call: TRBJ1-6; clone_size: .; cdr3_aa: CASSGTGGSPLHF; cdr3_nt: TGTGCCAGCAGCGGGACAGGCGGTTCACCCCTCCACTTT
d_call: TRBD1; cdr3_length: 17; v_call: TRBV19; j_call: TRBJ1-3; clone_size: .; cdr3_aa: CASSKLRDRKAGNTIYF; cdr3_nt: TGTGCCAGTAGTAAACTCCGGGACAGAAAGGCCGGAAACACCATATATTTT
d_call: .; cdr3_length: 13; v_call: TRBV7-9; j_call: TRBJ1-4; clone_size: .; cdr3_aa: CASRPEGNEKLFF; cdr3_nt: TGTGCCAGCAGGCCCGAGGGTAATGAAAAACTGTTTTTT
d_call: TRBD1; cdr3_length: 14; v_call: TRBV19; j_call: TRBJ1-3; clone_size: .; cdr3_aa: CASPSTGRGNTIYF; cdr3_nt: TGTGCCAGCCCTTCGACAGGGAGAGGAAACACCATATATTTT
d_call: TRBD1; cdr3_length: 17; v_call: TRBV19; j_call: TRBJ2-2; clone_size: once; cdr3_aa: CASSTPRDRGGTGELFF; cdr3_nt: TGTGCCAGTAGTACCCCCCGGGACAGGGGGGGGACCGGGGAGCTGTTTTTT
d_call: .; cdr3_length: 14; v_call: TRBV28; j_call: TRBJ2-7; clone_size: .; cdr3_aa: CASSFGLVDYEQYF; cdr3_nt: TGTGCCAGCAGTTTCGGTCTAGTCGACTACGAGCAGTACTTC
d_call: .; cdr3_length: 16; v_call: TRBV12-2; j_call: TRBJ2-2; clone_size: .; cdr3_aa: CASRLQPRGFAGELFF; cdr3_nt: TGTGCAAGTCGCCTCCAGCCCCGGGGGTTCGCCGGGGAGCTGTTTTTT
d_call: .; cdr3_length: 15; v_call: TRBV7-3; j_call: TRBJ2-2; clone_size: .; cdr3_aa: CASSLGTPAPGELFF; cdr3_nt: TGTGCCAGCAGCTTAGGGACTCCAGCGCCCGGGGAGCTGTTTTTT
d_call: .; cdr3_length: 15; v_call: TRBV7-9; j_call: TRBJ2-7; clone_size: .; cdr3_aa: CASSLGNEPAYEQYF; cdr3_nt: TGTGCCAGCAGCTTAGGAAACGAGCCTGCCTACGAGCAGTACTTC
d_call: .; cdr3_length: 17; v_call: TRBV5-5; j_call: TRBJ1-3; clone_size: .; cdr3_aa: CASSLLILDETGNTIYF; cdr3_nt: TGTGCCAGCAGCTTGTTAATACTAGATGAAACTGGAAACACCATATATTTT
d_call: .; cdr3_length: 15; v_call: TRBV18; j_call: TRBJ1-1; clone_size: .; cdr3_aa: CASSTFQGKDTEAFF; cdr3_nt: TGTGCCAGCTCCACCTTCCAGGGGAAGGACACTGAAGCTTTCTTT
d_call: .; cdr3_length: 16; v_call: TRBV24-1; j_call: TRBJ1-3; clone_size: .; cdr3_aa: CATSEHDSYSGNTIYF; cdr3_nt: TGTGCCACCAGTGAACACGACAGCTACTCTGGAAACACCATATATTTT
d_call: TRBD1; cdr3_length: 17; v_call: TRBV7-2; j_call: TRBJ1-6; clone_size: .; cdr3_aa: CASSLAGTGGYNSPLHF; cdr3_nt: TGTGCCAGCAGCTTAGCGGGGACAGGGGGTTATAATTCACCCCTCCACTTT
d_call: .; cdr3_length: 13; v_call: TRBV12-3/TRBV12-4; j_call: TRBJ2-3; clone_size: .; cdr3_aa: CASGRHSTDTQYF; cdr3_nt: TGTGCCAGCGGGAGGCATAGCACAGATACGCAGTATTTT
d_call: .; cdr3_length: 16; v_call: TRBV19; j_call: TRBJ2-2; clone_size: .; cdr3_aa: CASSIPTGGGTGELFF; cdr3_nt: TGTGCCAGTAGTATCCCCACAGGCGGCGGCACCGGGGAGCTGTTTTTT
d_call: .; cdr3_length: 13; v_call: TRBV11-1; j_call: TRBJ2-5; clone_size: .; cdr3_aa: CASSPPTTETQYF; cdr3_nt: TGTGCCAGCAGCCCACCTACCACCGAGACCCAGTACTTC
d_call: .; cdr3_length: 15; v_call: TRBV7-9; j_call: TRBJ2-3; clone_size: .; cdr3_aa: CASSLEGGLADTQYF; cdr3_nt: TGTGCCAGCAGCTTAGAGGGGGGGCTAGCAGATACGCAGTATTTT
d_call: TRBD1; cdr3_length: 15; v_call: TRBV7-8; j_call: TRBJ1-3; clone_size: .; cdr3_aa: CASSLEDRGGNTIYF; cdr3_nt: TGTGCCAGCAGCTTAGAAGACAGGGGAGGAAACACCATATATTTT
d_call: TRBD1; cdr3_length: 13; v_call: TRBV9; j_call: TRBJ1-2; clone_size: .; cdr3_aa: CASRWTGGNGYTF; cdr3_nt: TGTGCCAGCAGGTGGACAGGGGGCAATGGCTACACCTTC
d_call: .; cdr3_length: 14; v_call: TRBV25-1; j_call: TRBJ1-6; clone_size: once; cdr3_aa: CASSESVSRSPLHF; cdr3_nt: TGTGCCAGCAGTGAATCGGTCTCAAGATCACCCCTCCACTTT
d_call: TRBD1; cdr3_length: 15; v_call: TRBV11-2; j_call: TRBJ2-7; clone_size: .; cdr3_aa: CASSLGDRVPYEQYF; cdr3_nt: TGTGCCAGCAGCTTAGGGGACAGGGTACCCTACGAGCAGTACTTC
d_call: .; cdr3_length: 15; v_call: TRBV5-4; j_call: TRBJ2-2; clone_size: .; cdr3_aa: CASSLSGRLPGELFF; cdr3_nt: TGTGCCAGCAGCTTAAGTGGTCGACTACCCGGGGAGCTGTTTTTT